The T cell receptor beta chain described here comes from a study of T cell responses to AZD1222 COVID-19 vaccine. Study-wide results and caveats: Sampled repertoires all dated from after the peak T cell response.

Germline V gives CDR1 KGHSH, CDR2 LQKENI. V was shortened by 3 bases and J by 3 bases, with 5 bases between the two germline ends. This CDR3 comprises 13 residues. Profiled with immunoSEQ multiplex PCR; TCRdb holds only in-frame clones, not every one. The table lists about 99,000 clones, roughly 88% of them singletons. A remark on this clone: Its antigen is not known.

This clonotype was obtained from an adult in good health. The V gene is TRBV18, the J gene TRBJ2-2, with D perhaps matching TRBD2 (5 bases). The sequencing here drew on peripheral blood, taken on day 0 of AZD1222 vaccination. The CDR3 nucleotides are TGTGCCAGCTCACCGGACTACACCGGGGAGCTGTTTTTT. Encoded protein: CASSPDYTGELFF.